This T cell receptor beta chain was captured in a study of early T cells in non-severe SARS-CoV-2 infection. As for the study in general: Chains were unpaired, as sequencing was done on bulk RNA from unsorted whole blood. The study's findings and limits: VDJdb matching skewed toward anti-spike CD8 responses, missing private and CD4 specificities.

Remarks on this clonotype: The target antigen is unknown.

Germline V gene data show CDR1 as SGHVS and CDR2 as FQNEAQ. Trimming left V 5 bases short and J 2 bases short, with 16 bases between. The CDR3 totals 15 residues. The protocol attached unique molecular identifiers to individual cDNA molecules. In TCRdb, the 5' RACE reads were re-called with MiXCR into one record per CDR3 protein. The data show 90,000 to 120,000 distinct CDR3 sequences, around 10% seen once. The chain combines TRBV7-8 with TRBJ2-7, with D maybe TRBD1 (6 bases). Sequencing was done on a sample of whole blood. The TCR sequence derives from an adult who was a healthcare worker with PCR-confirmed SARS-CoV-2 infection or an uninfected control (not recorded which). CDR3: CASSRPEQGPYEQYF. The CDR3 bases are TGTGCCAGCAGCCGACCCGAACAGGGCCCCTACGAGCAGTACTTC.